The present entry profiles one T cell receptor beta chain with its context. The sample holds many counts of this clonotype. What antigen it recognizes has not been identified. Base-call qualities are not available, and no considerably larger clone is one nucleotide away. CDR1 and CDR2, looked up from the germline V gene, are SGDLS and YYNGEE. V and J are trimmed by 4 bases and 4 bases, and the gene matches miss 5 bases of the junction. The CDR3 goes from the cysteine to the phenylalanine over 15 residues. Here the CDR3 DNA is all that survives: 45 bases in frame from base 1. TCRdb lists the instrument as Illumina HiSeq 2500. Quantitative 5'-RACE with molecular barcodes was used to prepare TCR beta libraries. From the authors' description of their analysis: A new computational method, built on a probabilistic model of VDJ rearrangement, was used to identify disease-linked TCR variants. In-frame beta chains were kept once TCRdb had trimmed the public reads at Q25 with fastp and called clones with MiXCR. Records with the same CDR3 protein are collapsed into one entry carrying the most frequent genes and DNA. The V and J calls were determined by TCRdb, not by the authors. This sample is represented by around 40,000 distinct CDR3 sequences; around 2.9% of them were singletons. Approximately 4.5% of the sample is in the top ten clones.

The data were obtained in a study of CD8 T cells in ankylosing spondylitis listed by TCRdb under 2017. The study in broad terms: The study set out to find disease-linked TCR variants by profiling T cell receptor beta repertoires in ankylosing spondylitis patients and healthy donors. The full study cohort was made up of 20 to 25 ankylosing spondylitis patients and 108 healthy donors. Samples of peripheral blood were taken, and for ankylosing spondylitis patients, synovial fluid was collected as well.

Here is what the overall study found, with its caveats: According to the report, matched synovial fluid samples from ankylosing spondylitis patients were significantly enriched for the disease-linked clones. Some motif variants were previously reported in synovial fluid and blood of reactive arthritis patients, suggesting common disease-initiation mechanisms. The disease-linked clones showed a CD8+ phenotype and occurred at relatively low frequencies in peripheral blood. A TCR beta motif made up of under ten highly homologous amino acid variants appeared to be characteristic of blood from ankylosing spondylitis patients.

This receptor chain uses TRBV9 and TRBJ2-1; 10 bases in the middle match TRBD2. This clonotype originated in a male donor with ankylosing spondylitis or in good health (not recorded which). Sequenced input: blood, either unsorted or a sorted T cell fraction (not recorded which). The CDR3 corresponds to CASSPRTSGYNEQFF. The DNA reads as follows: TGTGCCAGCAGCCCGCGGACTAGCGGTTACAATGAGCAGTTCTTC.